The 28 T cell receptor beta chains below were found in one sample sequenced in a study of CD8 T cells in ankylosing spondylitis. Study findings and constraints: Characteristic, it appeared, of ankylosing spondylitis blood was a TCR beta motif of several highly homologous variants.

TCRdb re-derived calls from the 5' RACE reads in MiXCR, one entry per CDR3 protein. This table holds fewer than 400,000 distinct CDR3 sequences, less than 9.5% found once. For these receptors, no antigen is known. Specimen: blood, either unsorted or a sorted T cell fraction (not recorded which). These receptors originate from a male donor with ankylosing spondylitis.

This clonotype was counted only a few times. This chain links TRBV4-1 with TRBJ1-5; D unclear. The ends were cut back, 3 bases at V and 1 base at J, with 7 bases in the middle. This CDR3 has 14 residues. CDR1 is MGHRA and CDR2 is YSYEKL in the germline V gene. DNA for the CDR3: TGCGCCAGCAGCCACGGACGGAGCAATCAGCCCCAGCATTTT. Amino acid sequence: CASSHGRSNQPQHF.

A remark on this clonotype: Mismatch with germline at one junction end may stem from a read error. This rearrangement joins TRBV24-1 to TRBJ1-4; D gene uncertain. This CDR3 spans 13 amino acids. Germline V gene lookup returns CDR1 KGHDR and CDR2 SFDVKD. The CDR3 is CATSDDSGEKPFF. DNA for the CDR3: TGTGCCACCAGTGATGATAGCGGAGAAAAACCGTTTTTT.

The chain is built from TRBV2 and TRBJ1-5, with D perhaps matching TRBD1 (6 bases). Germline loops: CDR1 SNHLY, CDR2 FYNNEI. The CDR3 spans 14 residues. Trimming took off 6 bases at V and 5 bases at J, with 14 bases between the two ends. In DNA form, the CDR3 reads TGTGCCAGCAGGTTACAGGGTCGGGATCAGCCCCAGCATTTT. Amino acid sequence: CASRLQGRDQPQHF.

This clonotype was picked up many times. The gene calls are TRBV2 and TRBJ2-1, with 7 bases that match TRBD2. V gave up 4 bases and J gave up 0 bases; unmatched junction bases: 3. The CDR3 has 15 residues. Germline V gene data show CDR1 as SNHLY and CDR2 as FYNNEI. In DNA form, the CDR3 reads TGTGCCAGCAGTGGGGGGGGAAGCTCCTACAATGAGCAGTTCTTC. Translation gives CASSGGGSSYNEQFF.

CDR3 sequence: CASSHGGGGPRDNEQFF. The CDR3 DNA follows: TGTGCCAGCAGTCATGGGGGGGGCGGGCCCCGGGACAATGAGCAGTTCTTC. V and J are TRBV27 and TRBJ2-1, with D possibly matching TRBD2 (7 bases). Per the germline V gene, CDR1 is MNHEY and CDR2 is SMNVEV (reference sequence). CDR3 length: 17 amino acids. The V end lost 5 bases, the J end lost 5 bases, and 22 bases lay between the germline ends.

This chain links TRBV6-2 or TRBV6-3 with TRBJ2-5, with 10 nucleotides matching TRBD1. Per germline, CDR1 MNHEY and CDR2 SVGEGT. The CDR3 is made up of 17 amino acids. Germline trimming cut 4 bases from V and 5 bases from J; bases unmatched to any gene: 13. The CDR3 DNA is TGTGCCAGCAGTTCCTCGGACAGGGGGGTTTGGTCGGAGACCCAGTACTTC. This codes for CASSSSDRGVWSETQYF.

This clonotype was counted a few times. V and J are TRBV7-9 and TRBJ2-5, with a possible D match to TRBD2 (6 bases). V lost 3 bases and J lost 5, with 13 bases in between. The CDR3 spans 14 residues. Germline V CDR1 and CDR2: SEHNR, FQNEAQ (reference sequence). This chain's CDR3 is CASSFGGDGETQYF. The CDR3 coding sequence is TGTGCCAGCAGCTTCGGAGGGGATGGGGAGACCCAGTACTTC.

This sequence joins TRBV12-3 or TRBV12-4 and TRBJ1-5; 11 bases line up with TRBD1. The length of the CDR3 is 15 residues. V shed 4 bases and J 7 bases; nucleotides not matched to a gene: 6. The CDR3 protein is CASSSRTGGLQPQHF. The CDR3 DNA reads TGTGCCAGCAGTTCCCGGACAGGGGGCTTGCAGCCCCAGCATTTT.

This clonotype was counted many times. This chain connects TRBV7-2 to TRBJ2-7; TRBD2 matches at 7 bases. This CDR3 contains 14 residues. Unmatched junction bases numbered 8, after V lost 3 bases and J lost 6 bases. Germline V CDR1 and CDR2: SGHTA, FQGNSA. As DNA, the CDR3 is TGTGCCAGCAGCTTCGCGGGAGAGACGGGCGAGCAGTACTTC. It encodes CASSFAGETGEQYF.

This chain uses TRBV7-2 with TRBJ2-1; D might be TRBD2 (6 bases). Germline lookup yields CDR1 SGHTA and CDR2 FQGNSA. The CDR3 has 15 amino acids. The ends were cut back, 7 bases at V and 1 base at J, with 14 bases in the middle. CDR3 sequence reads: CASTPRGGSYNEQFF. CDR3 coding DNA: TGTGCCAGCACCCCTAGGGGAGGTTCCTACAATGAGCAGTTCTTC.

J is TRBJ1-5 and V is TRBV12-3 or TRBV12-4, with D uncertain. V lost 3 bases and J lost 6, with 6 bases in between. The CDR3 consists of 12 residues. CDR3 amino acids: CASSFHIQPQHF. CDR3 nucleotide sequence: TGTGCCAGCAGTTTTCATATTCAGCCCCAGCATTTT.

This clonotype was counted many times. V is TRBV5-1 and J is TRBJ2-1; 8 nucleotides match TRBD2. Per the germline V gene, CDR1 is SGHRS and CDR2 is YFSETQ. The CDR3 covers 14 residues. V gave up 2 bases and J gave up 5 bases; unmatched junction bases: 3. DNA of the CDR3: TGCGCCAGCAGCTTTAGCGGGACCAACAATGAGCAGTTCTTC. This encodes CASSFSGTNNEQFF.

This clonotype occurred a few times. The CDR3 is CASSQGGRGFGYTF. For the CDR3, the DNA is TGTGCCAGCAGCCAAGGAGGTCGGGGTTTCGGCTACACCTTC. The chain joins TRBV3-1 to TRBJ1-2; D remains unclear. The CDR3 contains 14 residues. V was cut by 1 base and J by 8 bases, with 14 bases left in between. Per germline, CDR1 LGHDT and CDR2 YNNKEL (reference sequence).

In its sample, this clonotype ranks as medium-sized. The chain employs TRBV12-3 or TRBV12-4 and TRBJ1-2, with D tentatively TRBD1 (6 bases). Trimming removed 2 bases at V and 4 bases at J, with 17 bases between. The CDR3 contains 16 residues. CDR3 DNA: TGTGCCAGCAGTTTAAATCGGGGGCGAGGCGTCTATGGCTACACCTTC. Translating gives CASSLNRGRGVYGYTF.

This clonotype was detected ten times or more. The J gene is TRBJ2-7, the V gene TRBV29-1; 7 bases are a match to TRBD1. The CDR3 contains 13 residues. The germline CDR1 and CDR2 sequences are SQVTM and ANQGSEA. The ends lost 4 bases at V and 5 bases at J; junction bases unmatched: 8. CDR3 protein: CSVATGRLHEQYF. CDR3 DNA: TGCAGCGTTGCGACAGGGCGGCTCCACGAGCAGTACTTC.

V usage is TRBV29-1 and J usage is TRBJ2-7; tentatively, D is TRBD1 or TRBD2 (5 bases each). The V end lost 4 bases, the J end lost 13 bases, and 17 bases lay between the germline ends. The CDR3 is 11 amino acids. Germline V lookup: CDR1 SQVTM, CDR2 ANQGSEA. The CDR3 loop is CSVGGTHSHYF. As DNA, the CDR3 is TGCAGCGTTGGAGGGACCCACTCCCACTACTTC.

This clonotype was seen a few times. J is TRBJ1-1 and V is TRBV6-5, with 12 bases aligning to TRBD1. Germline V gives CDR1 MNHEY, CDR2 SVGAGI. There are 18 residues in the CDR3. Trimming removed 0 bases from V and 7 bases from J; junction bases left unmatched: 12. The CDR3 spells CASSYSFGTGGSKGEAFF. The CDR3 DNA reads TGTGCCAGCAGTTACTCGTTCGGGACAGGGGGCAGTAAGGGTGAAGCTTTCTTT.

This clonotype was seen many times. The chain recombines TRBV4-3 with TRBJ1-2; the D gene is possibly TRBD1 (5 bases). Germline V gene lookup returns CDR1 LGHNA and CDR2 YSLEER. The CDR3 runs 15 residues. Trimming pared 0 bases from V and 8 bases from J, leaving 16 bases between. The CDR3 is CASSQEAAGPTGYTF. DNA of the CDR3: TGCGCCAGCAGCCAAGAAGCGGCAGGGCCGACGGGCTACACCTTC.

This clonotype has at least ten counts. The rearrangement links TRBV29-1 to TRBJ2-3; 7 bases match TRBD2. From germline, CDR1 is SQVTM and CDR2 ANQGSEA. V lost 6 bases to trimming and J lost 5 bases; unmatched junction nucleotides: 14. CDR3 length: 15 residues. The DNA of the CDR3 is TGCAGCGTGGCGAGGGGACGGGAGCGGGAAGATACGCAGTATTTT. Translated: CSVARGREREDTQYF.

The table lists this clonotype with many counts. The rearrangement joins TRBV28 to TRBJ2-5, with D maybe TRBD1 (5 bases). This CDR3 has 14 amino acids. Germline V CDR1 and CDR2: MDHEN, SYDVKM. V shed 3 bases and J shed 1 base, with 9 bases lying between them. The CDR3 nucleotides read TGTGCCAGCAGTTTGACAGCGTTCCAAGAGACCCAGTACTTC. Encoded protein: CASSLTAFQETQYF.

CDR3 in amino acids: CASSRRLAGDFTDTQYF. The CDR3, as DNA: TGCGCCAGCAGCCGACGACTAGCGGGAGATTTCACAGATACGCAGTATTTT. The chain joins TRBV4-3 to TRBJ2-3; 12 positions agree with TRBD2. Trimming took 4 bases from V and 2 from J; bases not matched to a gene: 7. The CDR3 loop spans 17 amino acids. Per germline, CDR1 LGHNA and CDR2 YSLEER.

This clonotype was counted many times. The rearrangement joins TRBV29-1 to TRBJ2-1; D assignment may be TRBD1 or TRBD2 (5 bases each). Trimming left V 6 bases short and J 8 bases short, with 11 bases between. The CDR3 is made up of 11 amino acids. Germline V gene sequence: CDR1 SQVTM, CDR2 ANQGSEA. CDR3 nucleotide sequence: TGCAGCGTCGGTGGGGGAGATGAGCAGTTCTTC. Translated: CSVGGGDEQFF.

This clonotype turned up a few times. The rearrangement links TRBV5-6 to TRBJ2-7; D could derive from TRBD1 or TRBD2 (6 bases each). Germline V lookup: CDR1 SGHDT, CDR2 YYEEEE. The CDR3 loop spans 13 amino acids. The V and J ends lost 0 bases and 6 bases respectively, with 10 bases between them. CDR3 region: CASSLAGASEQYF. CDR3 bases: TGTGCCAGCAGCTTGGCGGGGGCGAGCGAGCAGTACTTC. The variable domain in full, with the rest retrieved from reference TRBV5-6 and TRBJ2-7, is DAGVTQSPTHLIKTRGQQVTLRCSPKSGHDTVSWYQQALGQGPQFIFQYYEEEERQRGNFPDRFSGHQFPNYSSELNVNALLLGDSALYLCASSLAGASEQYFGPGTRLTVT.

The V and J genes are TRBV12-3 or TRBV12-4 and TRBJ2-7, with 8 bases identical to TRBD2. CDR3 length equals 15 residues. V lost 2 bases to trimming and J lost 7 bases; unmatched junction nucleotides: 10. The CDR3, as DNA: TGTGCCAGCAGTTTACGGCGGGGGGTCTTTTCAGAGCAGTACTTC. As protein: CASSLRRGVFSEQYF.

The rearrangement uses TRBV5-1 and TRBJ2-5; D uncertain. The ends were cut back, 0 bases at V and 5 bases at J, with 5 bases in the middle. The CDR3 loop spans 12 amino acids. Germline-derived CDR1 and CDR2 are SGHRS and YFSETQ. CDR3 DNA: TGCGCCAGCAGCTTGGACTTGGAGACCCAGTACTTC. Protein sequence: CASSLDLETQYF.

The CDR3 DNA is TGTGCCACCAGTGAACCAGGACTAGCGGGACGTACAGATACGCAGTATTTT. It translates to CATSEPGLAGRTDTQYF. The chain recombines TRBV24-1 with TRBJ2-3, with 12 positions matching TRBD2. The CDR3 has 17 amino acids. The V segment lost 4 bases and the J segment 3 bases; nucleotides outside the gene matches: 7. From germline, CDR1 is KGHDR and CDR2 SFDVKD.

In its sample, this clonotype was seen many times. The germline gene is not matched at one end of the junction; a read error may be the cause. The chain is built from TRBV5-1 and TRBJ2-7; 7 bases match TRBD1. CDR3 length: 12 amino acids. In germline, CDR1 is SGHRS, CDR2 YFSETQ. The CDR3 spells CASSLTGSEQYF. CDR3 in DNA: TGTGCCAGCAGCTTGACAGGGAGCGAGCAGTACTTC.

This clonotype has a count of ten or more. This chain links TRBV5-1 with TRBJ1-6, with D possibly TRBD1 on 5 matching bases. Trimming removed 3 bases at V and 5 bases at J, with 12 bases between. The germline V gene has CDR1 SGHRS and CDR2 YFSETQ. The CDR3 consists of 15 residues. CDR3: CASSWTQGDNSPLHF. Written as DNA, the CDR3 is TGCGCCAGCAGCTGGACCCAGGGAGATAATTCACCCCTCCACTTT.